What follows are 29 T cell receptor beta chains derived from one specimen sequenced in a study of blood T cells in healthy people across ages. Then a second PCR, running roughly 7 to 11 cycles, was carried out with a sample-barcoded 5' primer and a J-beta primer mix. From the 5' RACE reads, TCRdb called clonotypes with MiXCR, one entry per CDR3 protein. The data contain 790,000 or so distinct CDR3 sequences, roughly three fifths of them singletons. The material sequenced was blood. These receptors came from a man between 40 and 49 years old in good health.

The table lists this clonotype with many counts. The genes are TRBV29-1 and TRBJ1-2; D possibly corresponds to TRBD1 (5 bases). CDR1 and CDR2 (germline): SQVTM, ANQGSEA. The CDR3 is 11 residues long. Trimming shortened V by 7 bases and J by 5 bases, and 11 bases separated the two germline ends. The CDR3: CSGGMSYGYTF. The CDR3 bases are TGCAGCGGGGGCATGTCGTATGGCTACACCTTC.

This chain connects TRBV20-1 to TRBJ1-2; D gene ambiguous. V lost 6 bases, J lost 6 bases, and 14 bases lay in between. Germline CDR1 DFQATT, CDR2 SNEGSKA (reference sequence). CDR3 length: 12 residues. In nucleotides, the CDR3 is TGCAGTGCCACAGACCGGCTGGATGGCTACACCTTC. Translated, it gives CSATDRLDGYTF.

This clonotype came up a few times. V and J are TRBV7-2 and TRBJ2-3; 7 nucleotides agree with TRBD2. The CDR3 runs to 16 residues. The V and J ends lost 6 bases and 5 bases, in that order; junction bases with no gene match: 14. In germline, CDR1 is SGHTA, CDR2 FQGNSA. The CDR3 is CASSQHRREYEDTQYF. CDR3 bases: TGTGCCAGCAGTCAACATCGGCGGGAGTATGAAGATACGCAGTATTTT.

The count of this clonotype is one. The J gene is TRBJ1-5, the V gene TRBV10-2; D is undetermined. With 4 bases removed from V and 0 bases from J, the gap between germline ends came to 13 bases. In germline, CDR1 is WSHSY, CDR2 SAAADI. The CDR3 has 16 amino acids. This CDR3 reads CASSVGSTTSNQPQHF. CDR3 coding DNA: TGCGCCAGCAGTGTTGGTTCTACGACTAGCAATCAGCCCCAGCATTTT.

This chain joins TRBV11-3 and TRBJ2-7, with D possibly being TRBD1 or TRBD2 (5 bases each). The J call may be faulty, since TRBJ2-5 better matches the DNA end. CDR3 length: 14 residues. Germline-derived CDR1 and CDR2 are SGHNT and YENEEA. CDR3 in amino acids: CASSPGTGGGTQYF. In DNA form, the CDR3 reads TGTGCCAGCAGCCCAGGGACCGGCGGTGGGACCCAGTACTTC.

In regard to this clonotype: A much larger clonotype is one base distant, so this may be a read error. The chain links TRBV29-1 to TRBJ2-1, with 7 bases matching TRBD1. Per germline, CDR1 SQVTM and CDR2 ANQGSEA. This CDR3 spans 15 amino acids. CDR3 loop: CSVEGRGITYTEQFF. DNA of the CDR3: TGCAGCGTTGAAGGCAGGGGGATCACCTACACTGAGCAGTTCTTC.

Written as DNA, the CDR3 is TGTGCCAGTAGTATTGGCAGGGGTGGGAATGAGCAGTTCTTC. As protein: CASSIGRGGNEQFF. The chain employs TRBV19 and TRBJ2-1, with D tentatively TRBD1 (6 bases). There are 14 residues in the CDR3. Germline CDR1 reads LNHDA; CDR2 reads SQIVND (reference sequence). V was cut by 3 bases and J by 7 bases, with 13 bases left in between.

The rearrangement links TRBV29-1 to TRBJ2-3; 9 positions agree with TRBD1. Germline CDR1 reads SQVTM; CDR2 reads ANQGSEA. With 4 bases clipped from V and 2 bases from J, the junction kept 7 bases outside the gene matches. This CDR3 spans 15 amino acids. This CDR3 is CSVVRWTGDTDTQYF. The CDR3 DNA sequence: TGCAGCGTTGTCCGCTGGACAGGGGACACAGATACGCAGTATTTT.

This chain joins TRBV5-1 and TRBJ1-2; D remains unclear. This CDR3 contains 15 residues. V lost 0 bases, J lost 3 bases, and 12 bases lay in between. CDR1 and CDR2 from the germline V gene are SGHRS and YFSETQ. CDR3 nucleotide sequence: TGCGCCAGCAGCTTGGTCTTGGATCAGGACTATGGCTACACCTTC. Its translation is CASSLVLDQDYGYTF.

The V and J genes are TRBV29-1 and TRBJ1-1; 8 positions match TRBD1. This CDR3 comprises 14 residues. The germline V gene has CDR1 SQVTM and CDR2 ANQGSEA. After removal of 6 bases from V and 6 bases from J, the junction contained 12 bases not matched to a gene. The CDR3, as DNA: TGCAGCGTCAGACTTGGACAGGGCGCAGCTGAAGCTTTCTTT. Translation gives CSVRLGQGAAEAFF. The full variable domain, completed using reference TRBV29-1 and TRBJ1-1, is SAVISQKPSRDICQRGTSLTIQCQVDSQVTMMFWYRQQPGQSLTLIATANQGSEATYESGFVIDKFPISRPNLTFSTLTVSNMSPEDSSIYLCSVRLGQGAAEAFFGQGTRLTVV.

This clonotype was counted a single time. The chain joins TRBV29-1 to TRBJ1-4; D remains unclear. Germline CDR1 is SQVTM and CDR2 is ANQGSEA. Trimming removed 4 bases from V and 10 bases from J, with 10 bases in between. CDR3 length equals 11 residues. Here the CDR3 DNA reads TGCAGCGTTGGCGCAGCTCGAAAACTGTTTTTT. Amino acid sequence: CSVGAARKLFF.

The J gene is TRBJ1-3, the V gene TRBV28; D call uncertain. The CDR3 runs 14 residues. Germline V lookup: CDR1 MDHEN, CDR2 SYDVKM. Trimming took 6 bases from V and 3 from J, leaving 12 bases between them. The CDR3, as DNA: TGTGCCAGCAGACTATCTTCCCGTGGAAACACCATATATTTT. Translation gives CASRLSSRGNTIYF.

The genes are TRBV12-3 or TRBV12-4 and TRBJ2-1; 11 nucleotides align to TRBD1. The V segment lost 5 bases and the J segment 3 bases; nucleotides outside the gene matches: 6. The CDR3 totals 16 residues. The CDR3 DNA reads as TGTGCCAGCAGTAAGACCGGGACAGGGGGCTACAATGAGCAGTTCTTC. Translation: CASSKTGTGGYNEQFF.

The genes are TRBV5-6 and TRBJ2-5; D perhaps matches TRBD2 (5 bases). CDR1 and CDR2 (germline): SGHDT, YYEEEE. The CDR3 contains 15 residues. V was cut by 4 bases and J by 4 bases, with 17 bases left in between. The CDR3 here is CASSPGVTTGETQYF. Written as DNA, the CDR3 is TGTGCCAGCAGCCCTGGAGTGACTACGGGAGAGACCCAGTACTTC. The variable domain in full, with the rest retrieved from reference TRBV5-6 and TRBJ2-5, is DAGVTQSPTHLIKTRGQQVTLRCSPKSGHDTVSWYQQALGQGPQFIFQYYEEEERQRGNFPDRFSGHQFPNYSSELNVNALLLGDSALYLCASSPGVTTGETQYFGPGTRLLVL.

The chain links TRBV14 to TRBJ2-5, with TRBD2 matching over 7 bases. The CDR3 is 14 amino acids. Germline CDR1 SGHDN, CDR2 FVKESK. J lost 8 bases, V lost 4 bases, and 10 bases had no gene match. The CDR3 DNA follows: TGTGCCAGCAGCCGCGGACTAGAAGTCGAAACCCAGTACTTC. Protein sequence: CASSRGLEVETQYF.

V gene TRBV27 combines with J gene TRBJ2-3; tentatively, D is TRBD1 or TRBD2 (6 bases each). V lost 2 bases and J 3 bases, leaving 12 bases between the germline ends. Looked up from germline, CDR1 is MNHEY and CDR2 is SMNVEV (reference sequence). The CDR3 is 15 amino acids. CDR3 region: CASSLEGEVTDTQYF. In DNA, the CDR3 is TGTGCCAGCAGTTTAGAGGGGGAGGTGACAGATACGCAGTATTTT.

The V gene is TRBV7-3, the J gene TRBJ2-1, with TRBD1 matching 9 bases. The germline gives CDR1 SGHTA, CDR2 FQGTGA. V was clipped by 5 bases and J by 9 bases; unmatched bases: 11. This CDR3 has 15 residues. This CDR3 reads CASSLNPGQGPEQFF. The CDR3 DNA sequence: TGTGCCAGCAGCCTTAATCCCGGACAGGGGCCTGAGCAGTTCTTC. Variable domain in full (rest from reference TRBV7-3 and TRBJ2-1): GAGVSQTPSNKVTEKGKYVELRCDPISGHTALYWYRQSLGQGPEFLIYFQGTGAADDSGLPNDRFFAVRPEGSVSTLKIQRTERGDSAVYLCASSLNPGQGPEQFFGPGTRLTVL.

The chain carries TRBV6-2 or TRBV6-3 and TRBJ1-2, with unresolved D. This CDR3 comprises 13 residues. V lost 5 bases and J lost 0, with 7 bases in between. Germline V lookup: CDR1 MNHEY, CDR2 SVGEGT. The CDR3 region is CASSPWSNYGYTF. CDR3 DNA sequence: TGTGCCAGCAGTCCCTGGTCTAACTATGGCTACACCTTC.

This clonotype was observed a single time. This chain links TRBV7-8 with TRBJ1-2; 7 bases align to TRBD1. CDR1 SGHVS and CDR2 FQNEAQ come from the germline V gene. The CDR3 is 16 amino acids. Germline trimming cut 1 base from V and 3 bases from J; bases unmatched to any gene: 8. The CDR3 reads CASSLGTGEGYYGYTF. In nucleotides, the CDR3 is TGTGCCAGCAGCTTAGGGACAGGAGAAGGATACTATGGCTACACCTTC.

Only a few counts were recorded for this clonotype. The rearrangement joins TRBV20-1 to TRBJ2-7, with 9 bases identical to TRBD2. J lost 2 bases, V lost 2 bases, and 7 bases had no gene match. Germline CDR1 and CDR2: DFQATT and SNEGSKA (reference sequence). The length of the CDR3 is 15 residues. The CDR3 region has the DNA TGCAGTGCTAGATCTGCTAGCGGGGACCCCTACGAGCAGTACTTC. Amino acid sequence: CSARSASGDPYEQYF.

The chain links TRBV29-1 to TRBJ2-7; TRBD1 agrees at 9 bases. This CDR3 has 14 residues. The germline V gene has CDR1 SQVTM and CDR2 ANQGSEA. DNA for the CDR3: TGCGGTAGTGGAGAGGGACAGGGTTCCTACGAGCAGTACTTC. Translating it yields CGSGEGQGSYEQYF.

This rearrangement joins TRBV20-1 to TRBJ2-1; D not resolved. This CDR3 is built from 14 residues. CDR1 is DFQATT, CDR2 SNEGSKA, per germline (reference sequence). Deletions cut 0 bases from V and 5 bases from J, with 11 bases between. The CDR3 loop is CSARDVFGHNEQFF. CDR3 DNA: TGCAGTGCTAGAGATGTGTTTGGACACAATGAGCAGTTCTTC.

This chain connects TRBV27 to TRBJ2-7; TRBD1 might be the D (5 bases). Trimming pared 3 bases from V and 2 bases from J, leaving 17 bases between. Germline CDR1 reads MNHEY; CDR2 reads SMNVEV (reference sequence). The CDR3 runs 16 residues. This chain's CDR3 is CASSFIGSSGPYEQYF. CDR3 coding DNA: TGTGCCAGCAGTTTTATCGGGTCGTCAGGGCCCTACGAGCAGTACTTC.

This clonotype was found a few times. The chain links TRBV29-1 to TRBJ1-2; TRBD1 agrees at 7 bases. The germline V gene encodes CDR1 SQVTM and CDR2 ANQGSEA. With V trimmed by 7 bases and J by 1 base, 6 bases remained unmatched. The CDR3 sequence is 13 residues long. The CDR3 DNA reads as TGCAGCGCTGGGACAGAAATTAACTATGGCTACACCTTC. This codes for CSAGTEINYGYTF.

This clonotype was picked up a small number of times. The gene calls are TRBV4-1 and TRBJ2-7, with TRBD2 matching over 10 bases. The DNA end is a closer match to TRBJ2-5, so the J assignment may be wrong. This CDR3 has 15 residues. From germline, CDR1 is MGHRA and CDR2 YSYEKL. CDR3 coding DNA: TGCGCCAGCAGCCAAGATCTCACTAGCGGGACGACCCAGTACTTC. Protein sequence: CASSQDLTSGTTQYF.

For this clonotype: A read error may be the cause here, since a much bigger clone is one base away. J is TRBJ2-3 and V is TRBV13; D is unclear. From germline, CDR1 is PRHDT and CDR2 FYEKMQ (reference sequence). V lost 3 bases and J lost 0, with 7 bases in between. This CDR3 contains 14 residues. The CDR3 region has the DNA TGTGCCAGCAGCTTGGGGTGGAGCACAGATACGCAGTATTTT. Amino acids: CASSLGWSTDTQYF.

The chain recombines TRBV10-3 with TRBJ2-3; no clear D gene. Germline values: CDR1 ENHRY, CDR2 SYGVKD. This CDR3 has 16 residues. Trimming removed 0 bases at V and 7 bases at J, with 17 bases between. The CDR3 region has the DNA TGTGCCATCAGTGAGTCGAACGGCGGTGGGCTATATACGCAGTATTTT. It is translated as CAISESNGGGLYTQYF.

This chain connects TRBV20-1 to TRBJ2-3; tentative D call: TRBD1 (6 bases). CDR1 and CDR2 from the germline V gene are DFQATT and SNEGSKA (reference sequence). The CDR3 extends over 16 amino acids. Between the trimmed V and J ends, which lost 6 bases and 2 bases, there was a span of 21 bases. CDR3 bases: TGCAGTGCCAGCCCCCAAACAGGGCTCAACACAGATACGCAGTATTTT. Translating gives CSASPQTGLNTDTQYF.

This chain links TRBV7-8 with TRBJ1-2; D is possibly TRBD1 (5 bases). V was trimmed by 6 bases and J by 8 bases, leaving 13 bases between them. Germline lookup yields CDR1 SGHVS and CDR2 FQNEAQ. The CDR3 runs to 12 residues. CDR3 coding DNA: TGTGCCAGCAGAGGACAAGGGTGGGGCTACACCTTC. Translated: CASRGQGWGYTF.